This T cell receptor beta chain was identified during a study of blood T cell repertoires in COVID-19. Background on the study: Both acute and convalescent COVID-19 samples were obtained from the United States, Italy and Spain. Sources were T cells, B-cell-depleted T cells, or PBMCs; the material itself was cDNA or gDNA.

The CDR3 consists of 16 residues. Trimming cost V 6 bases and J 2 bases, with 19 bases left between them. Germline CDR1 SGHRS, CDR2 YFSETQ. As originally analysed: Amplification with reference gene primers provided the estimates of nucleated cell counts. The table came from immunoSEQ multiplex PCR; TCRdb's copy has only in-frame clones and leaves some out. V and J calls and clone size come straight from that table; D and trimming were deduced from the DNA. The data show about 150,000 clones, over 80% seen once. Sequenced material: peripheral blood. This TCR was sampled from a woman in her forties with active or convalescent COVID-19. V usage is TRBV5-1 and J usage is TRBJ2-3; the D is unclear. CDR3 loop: CASTPSIQGDTDTQYF. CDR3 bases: TGCGCCAGCACACCGTCGATCCAAGGAGACACAGATACGCAGTATTTT.